These 28 T cell receptor beta chains were sequenced from one sample in a study of vaccination and CD4 T cells after COVID-19. Treatment specified: roughly 10-day PBMC culture with coronavirus spike peptide pools or control peptides (ViraFEST assay). Sequencing of DNA taken from cultured CD4+ T cells relied on the Oncomine TCR Beta short-read assay. From the PCR reads, TCRdb called clonotypes with MiXCR, one entry per CDR3 protein. Here the sample spans 20,000 to 25,000 distinct CDR3 sequences, 60% being singletons. These receptors have no identified antigens. The sequences come from CD4+ T cells from blood, cultured in vitro, collected after SARS-CoV-2 vaccination. Receptor source: a human donor who received a COVID-19 vaccine.

This clonotype was counted only a few times. The chain carries TRBV19 and TRBJ1-2, with unresolved D. This CDR3 region has 17 residues. V lost 3 bases and J 0 bases, leaving 17 bases between the germline ends. Per germline, CDR1 LNHDA and CDR2 SQIVND (reference sequence). CDR3 loop: CASSIEGGKSANYGYTF. The CDR3 DNA follows: TGTGCCAGTAGTATCGAGGGAGGGAAGTCAGCTAACTATGGCTACACCTTC.

This chain uses TRBV7-9 with TRBJ2-1; D uncertain. The length of the CDR3 is 16 residues. V dropped 5 bases and J dropped 0 bases, with 14 bases sitting between them. Per the germline V gene, CDR1 is SEHNR and CDR2 is FQNEAQ (reference sequence). CDR3 DNA: TGTGCCAGCAGCGAGACCCGACTGGTCTCCTACAATGAGCAGTTCTTC. It codes for CASSETRLVSYNEQFF.

V and J are TRBV18 and TRBJ1-5; D is undetermined. Trimming took 3 bases from V and 0 from J, leaving 6 bases between them. Germline-derived CDR1 and CDR2 are KGHSH and LQKENI. The CDR3 covers 14 residues. CDR3 loop: CASSPDYSNQPQHF. The CDR3, as DNA: TGTGCCAGCTCACCGGATTATAGCAATCAGCCCCAGCATTTT.

This clonotype was seen a few times. J is TRBJ1-2 and V is TRBV20-1; D perhaps matches TRBD1 (5 bases). In germline, CDR1 is DFQATT, CDR2 SNEGSKA (reference sequence). The CDR3 totals 14 residues. Trimming cost V 0 bases and J 2 bases, with 10 bases left between them. The CDR3 reads CSAREGGKNYGYTF. The CDR3 DNA sequence: TGCAGTGCTAGAGAGGGGGGAAAGAACTATGGCTACACCTTC.

This clonotype was detected only once. The chain links TRBV27 to TRBJ1-6, with TRBD1 matching 7 bases. The CDR3 length is 16 residues. Trimming took 6 bases from V and 0 from J; bases not matched to a gene: 5. Germline-derived CDR1 and CDR2 are MNHEY and SMNVEV (reference sequence). This chain's CDR3 is CASRTQGSSYNSPLHF. The CDR3 DNA reads as TGTGCCAGCAGGACACAGGGGAGCTCCTATAATTCACCCCTCCACTTT.

The CDR3 spells CASSPDRTNEKLFF. Written as DNA, the CDR3 is TGTGCCAGCAGTCCGGACCGTACTAATGAAAAACTGTTTTTT. V is TRBV27 and J is TRBJ1-4; no firm D call. The CDR3 contains 14 residues. The V end lost 5 bases, the J end lost 2 bases, and 9 bases lay between the germline ends. Germline V gives CDR1 MNHEY, CDR2 SMNVEV (reference sequence).

The table lists this clonotype with a few counts. The CDR3 spells CASSEAGGGNQPQHF. The CDR3 nucleotides are TGCGCCAGCAGTGAGGCAGGGGGCGGCAATCAGCCCCAGCATTTT. The chain carries TRBV10-2 and TRBJ1-5; 8 bases line up with TRBD1. The junction had 2 bases not matched to a gene; V was cut back by 2 bases and J by 2 bases. Per germline, CDR1 WSHSY and CDR2 SAAADI. This CDR3 comprises 15 residues.

The CDR3, as DNA: TGTGCCAGCAGCCGAGGGAACCCCCGGGAGGCTTTCTTT. Its protein is CASSRGNPREAFF. The chain carries TRBV9 and TRBJ1-1, with D unclear. CDR1 and CDR2 from the germline V gene are SGDLS and YYNGEE. V was shortened by 4 bases and J by 11 bases, with 18 bases between the two germline ends. CDR3 length equals 13 residues.

The chain is built from TRBV2 and TRBJ1-1; TRBD1 aligns across 8 bases. The CDR3 is 14 residues long. The V and J ends lost 6 bases and 3 bases, in that order; junction bases with no gene match: 6. Germline lookup yields CDR1 SNHLY and CDR2 FYNNEI. The CDR3 DNA follows: TGTGCCAGCAGCCGGACAGGGCCCGACACTGAAGCTTTCTTT. Protein: CASSRTGPDTEAFF.

The genes are TRBV2 and TRBJ1-5, with D possibly TRBD1 on 6 matching bases. CDR1 and CDR2 from the germline V gene are SNHLY and FYNNEI. V dropped 4 bases and J dropped 6 bases, with 16 bases sitting between them. The CDR3 is 15 amino acids. CDR3 residues: CASSVSRGGGQPQHF. DNA for the CDR3: TGTGCCAGCAGTGTGTCCAGGGGAGGAGGTCAGCCCCAGCATTTT.

This chain joins TRBV6-5 and TRBJ1-1; D gene ambiguous. V lost 2 bases and J 4 bases, leaving 20 bases between the germline ends. CDR3 length: 17 amino acids. Per germline, CDR1 MNHEY and CDR2 SVGAGI. The CDR3 spells CASSYLSRRVSGTEAFF. As DNA, the CDR3 is TGTGCCAGCAGTTACCTCTCCAGGAGGGTAAGCGGCACTGAAGCTTTCTTT.

The V and J genes are TRBV5-1 and TRBJ2-7, with D unresolved. Germline V gives CDR1 SGHRS, CDR2 YFSETQ. The CDR3 is 14 residues long. V was trimmed by 2 bases and J by 5 bases, leaving 14 bases between them. The CDR3 sequence: CASSFDVDVNEQYF. In DNA, the CDR3 is TGCGCCAGCAGCTTCGATGTGGACGTGAACGAGCAGTACTTC.

As to this clonotype: An end of the junction does not agree with germline; a read error may underlie this. The V gene is TRBV20-1, the J gene TRBJ2-2, with 10 bases matching TRBD1. The CDR3 contains 16 residues. Germline CDR1 reads DFQATT; CDR2 reads SNEGSKA (reference sequence). The CDR3 DNA follows: TGCAGTGCCCCCATTGGGACAGGGGTGAACACCGGGGGGCTGTTTTTT. Amino acids: CSAPIGTGVNTGGLFF.

This chain links TRBV10-1 with TRBJ2-7; TRBD1 matches 9 bases. The trim removed 6 bases at V and 4 bases at J, leaving 16 bases unmatched. This CDR3 has 17 residues. Germline V gene sequence: CDR1 WNHNN, CDR2 SYGVQD (reference sequence). This chain's CDR3 is CASSPRTGAATDYEQYF. The CDR3 bases are TGCGCCAGCAGCCCTAGGACAGGGGCTGCCACCGATTACGAGCAGTACTTC.

This clonotype was found once. In nucleotides, the CDR3 is TGTGCCAGTAGTACCAGGGTAATCAGCAATCAGCCCCAGCATTTT. Translated: CASSTRVISNQPQHF. J is TRBJ1-5 and V is TRBV19; maybe TRBD1 (5 bases). The CDR3 totals 15 residues. Germline V CDR1 and CDR2: LNHDA, SQIVND (reference sequence). Trimming shortened V by 4 bases and J by 1 base, and 11 bases separated the two germline ends.

This clonotype was detected a few times. The chain links TRBV12-3 or TRBV12-4 to TRBJ1-5; D is unresolved. V shed 6 bases and J shed 5 bases, with 17 bases lying between them. The CDR3 length is 15 residues. The DNA for the CDR3 is TGTGCCAGCAGCTCCGGACTCATTGGAGATCAGCCCCAGCATTTT. This encodes CASSSGLIGDQPQHF.

The V gene is TRBV27, the J gene TRBJ1-5; D not certain. Germline CDR1 is MNHEY and CDR2 is SMNVEV (reference sequence). V was trimmed by 5 bases and J by 6 bases, leaving 11 bases between them. The length of the CDR3 is 13 residues. The CDR3, as DNA: TGTGCCAGCAGTCACCAGAGTAGTCAGCCCCAGCATTTT. It encodes CASSHQSSQPQHF.

The chain employs TRBV6-5 and TRBJ2-7, with D tentatively TRBD2 (6 bases). V gave up 0 bases and J gave up 2 bases, with 14 bases separating them. The CDR3 spans 16 residues. CDR1 is MNHEY, CDR2 SVGAGI, per germline. DNA of the CDR3: TGTGCCAGCAGTTACTCAGGAGGGTCCCTGGCCTACGAGCAGTACTTC. Translation gives CASSYSGGSLAYEQYF.

This chain uses TRBV6-5 with TRBJ1-1, with 7 bases that match TRBD1. The CDR3 runs 14 residues. From germline, CDR1 is MNHEY and CDR2 SVGAGI. V trimming: 4 bases; J trimming: 6 bases; junction bases outside the gene matches: 8. The CDR3, as DNA: TGTGCCAGCAGTTTAAACAGGGGCAGGGCTGAAGCTTTCTTT. Translation: CASSLNRGRAEAFF.

The V gene is TRBV11-3, the J gene TRBJ1-1, with TRBD1 as a possible D gene (6 bases). Per the germline V gene, CDR1 is SGHNT and CDR2 is YENEEA. Trimming took 0 bases from V and 8 from J, leaving 16 bases between them. The CDR3 covers 15 residues. The CDR3 bases are TGTGCCAGCAGCTTAGATATTAGCGGGGGGCGAGAAGCTTTCTTT. This encodes CASSLDISGGREAFF. The full variable domain, its missing parts supplied by reference TRBV11-3 and TRBJ1-1, is EAGVVQSPRYKIIEKKQPVAFWCNPISGHNTLYWYLQNLGQGPELLIRYENEEAVDDSQLPKDRFSAERLKGVDSTLKIQPAELGDSAVYLCASSLDISGGREAFFGQGTRLTVV.

The V call is TRBV6-1, the J call TRBJ2-2; D may correspond to TRBD1 or TRBD2 (5 bases each). Deletions cut 7 bases from V and 1 base from J, with 13 bases between. The CDR3 has 15 amino acids. Germline CDR1 MNHNS, CDR2 SASEGT. In DNA form, the CDR3 reads TGTGCCAGCAAGGCCGGGACCGAGAACACCGGGGAGCTGTTTTTT. It translates to CASKAGTENTGELFF.

This chain links TRBV7-2 with TRBJ2-1, with D perhaps matching TRBD2 (7 bases). Trimming cost V 5 bases and J 7 bases, with 15 bases left between them. Germline-derived CDR1 and CDR2 are SGHTA and FQGNSA. This CDR3 region has 14 residues. The DNA of the CDR3 is TGTGCCAGCAGCCGAGGCGGGGGCCCGAATGAGCAGTTCTTC. This translates into CASSRGGGPNEQFF.

The rearrangement uses TRBV30 and TRBJ1-5; 7 nucleotides align to TRBD1. From germline, CDR1 is GTSNPN and CDR2 SVGIG (reference sequence). This CDR3 region has 13 residues. V shed 2 bases and J 4 bases; nucleotides not matched to a gene: 2. The CDR3 region has the DNA TGTGCCTGGAGTACACAGGGGAATCAGCCCCAGCATTTT. Amino acid sequence: CAWSTQGNQPQHF. Based on the CDR3 plus reference TRBV30 and TRBJ1-5, the full variable domain is SQTIHQWPATLVQPVGSPLSLECTVEGTSNPNLYWYRQAAGRGLQLLFYSVGIGQISSEVPQNLSASRPQDRQFILSSKKLLLSDSGFYLCAWSTQGNQPQHFGDGTRLSIL.

The rearrangement links TRBV7-2 to TRBJ2-6; weak D call: TRBD2 (6 bases). The CDR3 covers 16 residues. Germline V gives CDR1 SGHTA, CDR2 FQGNSA. V lost 1 base and J lost 0, with 7 bases in between. This CDR3 reads CASSLGGGSGANVLTF. DNA of the CDR3: TGTGCCAGCAGCTTAGGGGGAGGCTCTGGGGCCAACGTCCTGACTTTC.

The J gene is TRBJ1-1, the V gene TRBV7-2; D call uncertain. Trimming took 8 bases from V and 0 from J, leaving 16 bases between them. The CDR3 length is 15 residues. Germline CDR1 reads SGHTA; CDR2 reads FQGNSA. CDR3 sequence reads: CASLRAGIMNTEAFF. The CDR3 region has the DNA TGTGCCAGCTTAAGGGCAGGTATTATGAACACTGAAGCTTTCTTT.

The chain links TRBV5-1 to TRBJ2-3, with a possible D match to TRBD2 (5 bases). Per the germline V gene, CDR1 is SGHRS and CDR2 is YFSETQ. The CDR3 is made up of 16 amino acids. The V end was cut by 0 bases, the J end by 0 bases, with 11 bases between. The chain's CDR3 is CASSLGAGDSTDTQYF. CDR3 DNA sequence: TGCGCCAGCAGCTTGGGGGCGGGCGATAGCACAGATACGCAGTATTTT.

In its sample, this clonotype was seen a few times. This chain links TRBV19 with TRBJ2-7; D call uncertain. Trimming took 2 bases from V and 0 from J, leaving 8 bases between them. From germline, CDR1 is LNHDA and CDR2 SQIVND (reference sequence). The CDR3 totals 14 residues. In DNA, the CDR3 is TGTGCCAGTAGTATAAACCAGGTCTCCTACGAGCAGTACTTC. It codes for CASSINQVSYEQYF.

The chain is built from TRBV19 and TRBJ1-5; 10 bases are shared with TRBD1. Germline trimming cut 6 bases from V and 4 bases from J; bases unmatched to any gene: 18. The germline CDR1 and CDR2 sequences are LNHDA and SQIVND (reference sequence). The CDR3 runs 19 residues. The CDR3 here is CASRGPGQGQGYGNQPQHF. The DNA of the CDR3 is TGTGCCAGTAGGGGCCCGGGACAGGGGCAAGGCTATGGGAATCAGCCCCAGCATTTT.